This T cell receptor (beta chain) was sequenced during a study of CD8+ T cells in alopecia areata. Documented treatment: oral pan-JAK inhibitor, 5-10 mg twice daily. Germline CDR1 is GTSNPN and CDR2 is SVGIG (reference sequence). This CDR3 has 15 amino acids. V was shortened by 4 bases and J by 5 bases, with 17 bases between the two germline ends. This clone was seen only once. Extracted RNA was reverse transcribed, and the resulting cDNA served as sequencing template. Generated by immunoSEQ multiplex PCR, the TCRdb table keeps only in-frame clones and is missing some. The sample contains about 210,000 clones, about 40% of which appear only once.

The TCR sequence derives from a human donor with alopecia areata. This rearrangement joins TRBV30 to TRBJ1-4, with D unclear. This material consisted of CD4+ T cells sorted from blood, taken at approximately week 36, from a patient treated with tofacitinib. The DNA for the CDR3 is TGTGCCTGGAATGAGTTCGGGGTCGGAAATGAAAAACTGTTTTTT. Its protein product is CAWNEFGVGNEKLFF.